This T cell receptor (beta chain) was retrieved from a study of T cell repertoires in cytomegalovirus infection. Whole-study context: Recently described HLA-C-restricted plus well-studied HLA-B-restricted CMV epitopes were used. Study results and caveats: Frequencies of public TCR beta families were cumulated, and this identified carriers of CMV plus the relevant HLA.

On this clonotype itself: Its antigen is unidentified.

TCRdb re-derived calls from the reads in MiXCR, one entry per CDR3 protein. The sample carries roughly 700,000 distinct CDR3 sequences, around a third recorded once. The sequence came from a human donor in good health (CMV status not recorded). Some clones in this sample may be carry-over from other donors' samples. The sequencing used cultured PBMCs, collected from culture after CMV antigen stimulation.

This CDR3 is CASKSPKAPTGSRSNQPQHF. As DNA, the CDR3 is TGCGCCAGCAAATCGCCCAAAGCTCCTACAGGGAGTCGGAGCAATCAGCCCCAGCATTTT. This chain links TRBV10-1 with TRBJ1-5; possibly TRBD1 for D (6 bases). The CDR3 has 20 amino acids. V was clipped by 7 bases and J by 1 base, with 29 bases between them. Germline V gives CDR1 WNHNN, CDR2 SYGVQD (reference sequence).